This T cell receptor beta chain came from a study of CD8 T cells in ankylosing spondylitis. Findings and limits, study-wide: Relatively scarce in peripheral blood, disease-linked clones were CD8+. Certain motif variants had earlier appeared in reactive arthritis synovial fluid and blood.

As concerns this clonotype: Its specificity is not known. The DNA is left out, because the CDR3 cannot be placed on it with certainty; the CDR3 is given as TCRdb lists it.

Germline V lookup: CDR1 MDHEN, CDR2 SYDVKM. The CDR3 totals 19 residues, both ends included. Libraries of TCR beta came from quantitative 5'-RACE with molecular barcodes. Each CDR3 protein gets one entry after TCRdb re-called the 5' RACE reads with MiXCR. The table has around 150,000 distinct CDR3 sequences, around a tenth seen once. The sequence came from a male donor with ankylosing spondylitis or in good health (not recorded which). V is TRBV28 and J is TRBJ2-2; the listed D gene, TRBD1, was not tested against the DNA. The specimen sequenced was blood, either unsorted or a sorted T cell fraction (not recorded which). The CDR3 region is CASSSPFGDGGSNTGELFF.